The 6 T cell receptor beta chains given below trace back to one sample, sequenced in a study of control samples from healthy donors and cancer patients. Clones were sequenced by immunoSEQ multiplex PCR, and TCRdb holds only the in-frame ones, with some missing. The table has tens of thousands of clones, around 94% seen once. The specimen was blood. The source of these receptors is a woman aged 18-29 years in good health.

The chain couples TRBV7-8 to TRBJ1-5; 7 bases agree with TRBD1. CDR3 length: 16 amino acids. V was pared by 5 bases and J by 6 bases, with 13 bases of the junction left unmatched. CDR1 SGHVS and CDR2 FQNEAQ come from the germline V gene. The CDR3 loop is CASSLRTDRAGQPQHF. The CDR3 nucleotides read TGTGCCAGCAGCCTGAGAACCGACAGGGCGGGTCAGCCCCAGCATTTT.

The genes are TRBV27 and TRBJ2-7; perhaps D is TRBD1 or TRBD2 (5 bases each). There are 14 residues in the CDR3. The V end lost 3 bases, the J end lost 3 bases, and 12 bases lay between the germline ends. The germline V gene encodes CDR1 MNHEY and CDR2 SMNVEV (reference sequence). The CDR3 nucleotides are TGTGCCAGCAGTTTTACTAGGGGCTACTACGAGCAGTACTTC. Its translation: CASSFTRGYYEQYF.

The chain has TRBV11-2 and TRBJ1-1; 8 bases are shared with TRBD1. The germline gives CDR1 SGHAT, CDR2 FQNNGV. This CDR3 is built from 15 residues. Unmatched junction bases numbered 1, after V lost 0 bases and J lost 1 base. The CDR3 DNA follows: TGTGCCAGCAGCTTAGAGGGACAGGCGAACACTGAAGCTTTCTTT. This encodes CASSLEGQANTEAFF.

This clone was counted once. This sequence joins TRBV7-3 and TRBJ2-1; TRBD1 matches at 7 bases. Germline V gives CDR1 SGHTA, CDR2 FQGTGA. The junction had 6 bases not matched to a gene; V was cut back by 5 bases and J by 2 bases. The CDR3 length is 15 residues. The CDR3 loop is CASSPIGGPYNEQFF. Written as DNA, the CDR3 is TGTGCCAGCAGCCCAATAGGGGGCCCCTACAATGAGCAGTTCTTC.

The chain recombines TRBV29-1 with TRBJ1-1; 8 nucleotides match TRBD1. Germline CDR1 reads SQVTM; CDR2 reads ANQGSEA. The CDR3 runs to 11 residues. The trim removed 3 bases at V and 8 bases at J, leaving 2 bases unmatched. Here the CDR3 DNA reads TGCAGCGTTGAGGACAGGGCGGAAGCTTTCTTT. This codes for CSVEDRAEAFF.

This chain joins TRBV28 and TRBJ1-1; no firm D call. Germline V lookup: CDR1 MDHEN, CDR2 SYDVKM. The V end was cut by 3 bases, the J end by 2 bases, with 16 bases between. The CDR3 runs to 16 residues. CDR3 nucleotides: TGTGCCAGCAGTTTGGGATCTTTAGGTAAAAACACTGAAGCTTTCTTT. Amino acids: CASSLGSLGKNTEAFF.